This record covers a single T cell receptor (beta chain). Its antigen remains unknown. This CDR3 has 16 residues. The germline V gene has CDR1 MNHEY and CDR2 SVGAGI. The ends lost 4 bases at V and 0 bases at J; junction bases unmatched: 5. TCRdb ran MiXCR on the 5' RACE reads and lists one entry per CDR3 protein. The table records about 90,000 distinct CDR3 sequences, about 9% of them present only once. This sample was taken from a study of CD8 T cells in ankylosing spondylitis. Study observations and caveats: What seemed typical of ankylosing spondylitis blood was a TCR beta motif built from about 8 highly homologous variants.

The rearrangement joins TRBV6-5 to TRBJ2-1, with TRBD1 matching over 8 bases. The sequenced material came from blood, either unsorted or a sorted T cell fraction (not recorded which). This sequence was found in a male donor with ankylosing spondylitis. Here the CDR3 DNA reads TGTGCCAGCAGTTCACTCAGGGGGCTCTCCTACAATGAGCAGTTCTTC. Protein sequence: CASSSLRGLSYNEQFF.